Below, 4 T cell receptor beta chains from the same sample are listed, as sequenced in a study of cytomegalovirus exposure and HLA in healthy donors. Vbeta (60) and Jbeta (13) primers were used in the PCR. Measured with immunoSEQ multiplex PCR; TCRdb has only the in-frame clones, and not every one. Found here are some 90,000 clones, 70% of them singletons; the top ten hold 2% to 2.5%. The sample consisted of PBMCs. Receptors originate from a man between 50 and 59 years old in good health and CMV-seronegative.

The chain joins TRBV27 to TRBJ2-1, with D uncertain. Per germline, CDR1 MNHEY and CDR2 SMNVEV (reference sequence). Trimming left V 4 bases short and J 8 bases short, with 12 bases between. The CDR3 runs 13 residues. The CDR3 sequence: CASSSYSEYEQFF. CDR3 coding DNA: TGTGCCAGCAGTTCCTACTCCGAATATGAGCAGTTCTTC.

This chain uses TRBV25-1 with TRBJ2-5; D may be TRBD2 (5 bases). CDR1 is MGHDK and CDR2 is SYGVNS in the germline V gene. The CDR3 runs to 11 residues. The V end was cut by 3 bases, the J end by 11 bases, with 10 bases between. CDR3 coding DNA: TGTGCCAGCAGTGACCGGGGTTCTCAGTACTTC. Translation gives CASSDRGSQYF.

In DNA form, the CDR3 reads TGTGCCACCAGCAGAGATGGGAGGCAGGATACGCAGTATTTT. This translates into CATSRDGRQDTQYF. This chain uses TRBV15 with TRBJ2-3, with D tentatively TRBD2 (6 bases). This CDR3 spans 14 amino acids. Trimming pared 0 bases from V and 6 bases from J, leaving 10 bases between. CDR1 LNHNV and CDR2 YYDKDF come from the germline V gene (reference sequence).

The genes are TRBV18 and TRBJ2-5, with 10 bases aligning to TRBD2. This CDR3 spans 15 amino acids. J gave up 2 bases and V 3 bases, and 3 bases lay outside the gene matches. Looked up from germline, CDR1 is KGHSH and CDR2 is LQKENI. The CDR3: CASSPNSGGQETQYF. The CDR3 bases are TGTGCCAGCTCACCGAATAGCGGGGGGCAAGAGACCCAGTACTTC.